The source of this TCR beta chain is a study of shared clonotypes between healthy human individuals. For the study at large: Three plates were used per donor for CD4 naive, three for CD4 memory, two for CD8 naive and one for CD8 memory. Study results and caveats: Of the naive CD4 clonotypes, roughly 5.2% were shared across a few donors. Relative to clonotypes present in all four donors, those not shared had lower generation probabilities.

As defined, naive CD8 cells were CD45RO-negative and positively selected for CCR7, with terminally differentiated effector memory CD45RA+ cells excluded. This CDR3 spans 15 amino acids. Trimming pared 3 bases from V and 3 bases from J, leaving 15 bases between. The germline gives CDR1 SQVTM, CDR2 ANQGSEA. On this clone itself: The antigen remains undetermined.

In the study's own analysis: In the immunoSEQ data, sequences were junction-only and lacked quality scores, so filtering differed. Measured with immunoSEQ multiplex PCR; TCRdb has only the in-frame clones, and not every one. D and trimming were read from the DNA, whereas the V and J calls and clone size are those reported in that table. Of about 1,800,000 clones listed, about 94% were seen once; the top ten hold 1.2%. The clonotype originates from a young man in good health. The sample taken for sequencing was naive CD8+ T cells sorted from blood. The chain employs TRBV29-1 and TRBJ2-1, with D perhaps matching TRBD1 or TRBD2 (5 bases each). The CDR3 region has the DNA TGCAGCGTTGATGAGAGGGGCCAGCGCTACAATGAGCAGTTCTTC. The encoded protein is CSVDERGQRYNEQFF.